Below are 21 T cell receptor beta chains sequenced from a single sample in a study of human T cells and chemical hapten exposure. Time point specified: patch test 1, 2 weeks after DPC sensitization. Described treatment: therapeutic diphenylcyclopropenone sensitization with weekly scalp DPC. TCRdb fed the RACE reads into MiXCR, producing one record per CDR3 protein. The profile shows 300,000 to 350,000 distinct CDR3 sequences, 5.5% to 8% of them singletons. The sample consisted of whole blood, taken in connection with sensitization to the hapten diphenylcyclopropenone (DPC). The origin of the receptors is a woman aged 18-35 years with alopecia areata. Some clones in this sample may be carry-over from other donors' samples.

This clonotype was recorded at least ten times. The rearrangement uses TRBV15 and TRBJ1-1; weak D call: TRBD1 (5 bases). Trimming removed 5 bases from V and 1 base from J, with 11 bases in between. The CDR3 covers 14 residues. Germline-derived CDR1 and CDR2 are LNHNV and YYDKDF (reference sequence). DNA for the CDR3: TGTGCCACCAGCCCCCCGCAGGGGAACACTGAAGCTTTCTTT. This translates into CATSPPQGNTEAFF.

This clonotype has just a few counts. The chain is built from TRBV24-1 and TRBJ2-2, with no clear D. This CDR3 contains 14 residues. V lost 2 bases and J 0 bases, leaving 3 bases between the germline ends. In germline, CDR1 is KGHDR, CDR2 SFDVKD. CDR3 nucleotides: TGTGCCACCAGTGATTCAGCGAACACCGGGGAGCTGTTTTTT. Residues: CATSDSANTGELFF.

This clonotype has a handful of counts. The CDR3, as DNA: TGTGCCATCGCCGGTAGGATGAACACAGATACGCAGTATTTT. Amino acids: CAIAGRMNTDTQYF. The V gene is TRBV10-3, the J gene TRBJ2-3, with D unresolved. V was shortened by 8 bases and J by 2 bases, with 14 bases between the two germline ends. Germline CDR1 ENHRY, CDR2 SYGVKD. The CDR3 is 14 residues long.

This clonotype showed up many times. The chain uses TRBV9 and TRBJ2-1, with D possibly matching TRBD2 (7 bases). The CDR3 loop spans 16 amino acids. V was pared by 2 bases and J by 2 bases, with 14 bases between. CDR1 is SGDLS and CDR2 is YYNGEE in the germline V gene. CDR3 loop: CASSVRGGGAYNEQFF. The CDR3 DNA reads TGTGCCAGCAGCGTGCGGGGCGGGGGCGCCTACAATGAGCAGTTCTTC. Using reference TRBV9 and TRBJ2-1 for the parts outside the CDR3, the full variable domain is DSGVTQTPKHLITATGQRVTLRCSPRSGDLSVYWYQQSLDQGLQFLIQYYNGEERAKGNILERFSAQQFPDLHSELNLSSLELGDSALYFCASSVRGGGAYNEQFFGPGTRLTVL.

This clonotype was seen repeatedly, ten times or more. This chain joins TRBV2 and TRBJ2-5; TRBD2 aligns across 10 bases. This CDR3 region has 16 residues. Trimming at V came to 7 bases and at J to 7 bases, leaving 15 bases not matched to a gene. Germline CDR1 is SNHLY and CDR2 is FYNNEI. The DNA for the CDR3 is TGTGCCAGCATCCCTCCGGGACTAGCGTGGTTCGTGACCCAGTACTTC. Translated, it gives CASIPPGLAWFVTQYF.

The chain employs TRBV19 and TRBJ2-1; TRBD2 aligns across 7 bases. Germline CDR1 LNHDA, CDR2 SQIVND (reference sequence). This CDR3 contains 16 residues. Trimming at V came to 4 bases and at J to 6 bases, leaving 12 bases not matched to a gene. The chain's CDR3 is CASSSWGGNPPNEQFF. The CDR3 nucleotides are TGTGCCAGTAGTAGCTGGGGGGGAAACCCCCCCAATGAGCAGTTCTTC.

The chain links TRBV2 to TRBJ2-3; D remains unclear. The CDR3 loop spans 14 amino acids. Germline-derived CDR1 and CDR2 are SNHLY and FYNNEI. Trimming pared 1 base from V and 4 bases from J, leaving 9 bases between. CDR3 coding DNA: TGTGCCAGCAGTGAAGTCCGAGGATCAGATACGCAGTATTTT. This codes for CASSEVRGSDTQYF. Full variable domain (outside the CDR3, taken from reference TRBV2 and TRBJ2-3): EPEVTQTPSHQVTQMGQEVILRCVPISNHLYFYWYRQILGQKVEFLVSFYNNEISEKSEIFDDQFSVERPDGSNFTLKIRSTKLEDSAMYFCASSEVRGSDTQYFGPGTRLTVL.

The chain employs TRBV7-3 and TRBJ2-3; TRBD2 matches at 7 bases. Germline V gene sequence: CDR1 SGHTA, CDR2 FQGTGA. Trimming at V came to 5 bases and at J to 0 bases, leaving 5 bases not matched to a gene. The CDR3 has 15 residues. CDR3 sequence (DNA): TGTGCCAGCAGCGCACCGGGACTAAGCACAGATACGCAGTATTTT. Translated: CASSAPGLSTDTQYF.

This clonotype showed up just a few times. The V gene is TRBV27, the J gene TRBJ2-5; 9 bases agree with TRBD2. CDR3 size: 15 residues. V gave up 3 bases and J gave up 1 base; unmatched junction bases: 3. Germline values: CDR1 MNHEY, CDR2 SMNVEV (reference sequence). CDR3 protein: CASSFGAGGQETQYF. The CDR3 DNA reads TGTGCCAGCAGTTTCGGAGCGGGGGGCCAAGAGACCCAGTACTTC.

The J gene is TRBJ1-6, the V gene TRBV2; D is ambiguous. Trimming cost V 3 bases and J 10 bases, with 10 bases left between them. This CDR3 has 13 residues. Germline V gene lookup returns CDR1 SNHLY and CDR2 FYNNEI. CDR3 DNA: TGTGCCAGCAGTGAGAGGACTCGGTCACCCCTCCACTTT. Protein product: CASSERTRSPLHF.

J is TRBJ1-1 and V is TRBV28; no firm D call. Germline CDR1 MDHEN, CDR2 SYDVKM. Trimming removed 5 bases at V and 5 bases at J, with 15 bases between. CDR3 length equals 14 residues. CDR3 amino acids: CASSQAGLRTEAFF. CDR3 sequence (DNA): TGTGCCAGCAGTCAGGCTGGCTTAAGGACTGAAGCTTTCTTT.

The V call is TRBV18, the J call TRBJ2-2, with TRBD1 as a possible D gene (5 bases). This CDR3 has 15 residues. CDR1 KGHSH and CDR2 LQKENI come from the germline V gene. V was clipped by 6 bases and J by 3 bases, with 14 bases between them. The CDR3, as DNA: TGTGCCAGCTCGACAAATGACAGAGACACCGGGGAGCTGTTTTTT. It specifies CASSTNDRDTGELFF.

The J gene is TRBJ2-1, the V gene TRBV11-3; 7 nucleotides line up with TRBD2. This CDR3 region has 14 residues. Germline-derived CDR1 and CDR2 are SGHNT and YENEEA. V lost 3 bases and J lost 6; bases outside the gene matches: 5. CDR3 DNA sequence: TGTGCCAGCAGCTTGACTAGCCGGAGCAATGAGCAGTTCTTC. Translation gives CASSLTSRSNEQFF.

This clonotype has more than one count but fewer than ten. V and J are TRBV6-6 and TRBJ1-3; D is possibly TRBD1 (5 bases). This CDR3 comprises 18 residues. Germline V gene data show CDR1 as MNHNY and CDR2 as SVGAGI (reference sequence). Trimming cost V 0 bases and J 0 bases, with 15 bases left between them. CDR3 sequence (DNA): TGTGCCAGCAGTTACTCGAGTAAGCAGGGTCCCTCTGGAAACACCATATATTTT. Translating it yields CASSYSSKQGPSGNTIYF.

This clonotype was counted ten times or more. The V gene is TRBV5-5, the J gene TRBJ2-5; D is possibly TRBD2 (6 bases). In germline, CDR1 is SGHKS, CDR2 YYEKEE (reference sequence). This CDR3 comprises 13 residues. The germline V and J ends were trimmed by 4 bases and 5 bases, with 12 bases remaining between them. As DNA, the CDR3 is TGTGCCAGCAGCCCATCCGGGGGTGAGACCCAGTACTTC. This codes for CASSPSGGETQYF.

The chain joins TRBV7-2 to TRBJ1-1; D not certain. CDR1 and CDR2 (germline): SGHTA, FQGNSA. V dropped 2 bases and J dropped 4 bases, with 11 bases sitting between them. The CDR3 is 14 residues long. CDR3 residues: CASSLYGVATEAFF. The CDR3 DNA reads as TGTGCCAGCAGCTTATACGGGGTGGCCACTGAAGCTTTCTTT.

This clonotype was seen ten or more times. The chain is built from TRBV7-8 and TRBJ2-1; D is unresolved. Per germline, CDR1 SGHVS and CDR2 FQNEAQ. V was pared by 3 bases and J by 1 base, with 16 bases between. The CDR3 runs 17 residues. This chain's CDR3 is CASSFVPERVSYNEQFF. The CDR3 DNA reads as TGTGCCAGCAGCTTCGTCCCGGAGCGTGTTTCCTACAATGAGCAGTTCTTC.

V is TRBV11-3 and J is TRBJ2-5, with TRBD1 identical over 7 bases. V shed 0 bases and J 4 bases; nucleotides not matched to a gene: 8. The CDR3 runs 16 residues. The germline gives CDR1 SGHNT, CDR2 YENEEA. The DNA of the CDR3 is TGTGCCAGCAGCTTAGAGTACACAGGGGACGGAGAGACCCAGTACTTC. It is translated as CASSLEYTGDGETQYF.

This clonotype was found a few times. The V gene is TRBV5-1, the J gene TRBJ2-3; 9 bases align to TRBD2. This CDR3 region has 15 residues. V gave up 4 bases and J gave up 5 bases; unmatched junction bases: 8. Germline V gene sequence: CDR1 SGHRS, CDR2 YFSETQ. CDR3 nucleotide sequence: TGCGCCAGCAGCATCGGGACTAGCAATTTAGATACGCAGTATTTT. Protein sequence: CASSIGTSNLDTQYF.

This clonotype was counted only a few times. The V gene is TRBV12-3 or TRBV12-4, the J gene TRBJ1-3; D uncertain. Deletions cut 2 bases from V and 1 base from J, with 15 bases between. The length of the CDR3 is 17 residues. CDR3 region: CASSLRVGSKSGNTIYF. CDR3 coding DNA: TGTGCCAGCAGTTTAAGGGTCGGTTCGAAATCTGGAAACACCATATATTTT.

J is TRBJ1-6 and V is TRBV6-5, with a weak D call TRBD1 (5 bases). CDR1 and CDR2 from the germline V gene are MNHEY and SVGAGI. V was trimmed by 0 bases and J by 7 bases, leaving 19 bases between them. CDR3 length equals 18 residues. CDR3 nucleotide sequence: TGTGCCAGCAGTTACTCCCAGAAAGTCGGGGGAGGAAATTCACCCCTCCACTTT. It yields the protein CASSYSQKVGGGNSPLHF.